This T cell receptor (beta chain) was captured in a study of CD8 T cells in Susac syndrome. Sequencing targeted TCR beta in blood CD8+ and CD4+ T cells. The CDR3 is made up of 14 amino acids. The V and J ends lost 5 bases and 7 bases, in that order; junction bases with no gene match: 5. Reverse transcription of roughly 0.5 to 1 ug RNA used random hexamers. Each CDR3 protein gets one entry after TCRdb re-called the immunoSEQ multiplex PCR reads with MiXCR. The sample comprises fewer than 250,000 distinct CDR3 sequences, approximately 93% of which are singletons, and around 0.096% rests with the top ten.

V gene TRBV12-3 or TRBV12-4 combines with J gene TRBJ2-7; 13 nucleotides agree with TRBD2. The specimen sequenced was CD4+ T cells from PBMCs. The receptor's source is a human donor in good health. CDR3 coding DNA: TGTGCCAGCAGTAGGACTAGCGGGGGAGGTGAGCAGTACTTC. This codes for CASSRTSGGGEQYF.